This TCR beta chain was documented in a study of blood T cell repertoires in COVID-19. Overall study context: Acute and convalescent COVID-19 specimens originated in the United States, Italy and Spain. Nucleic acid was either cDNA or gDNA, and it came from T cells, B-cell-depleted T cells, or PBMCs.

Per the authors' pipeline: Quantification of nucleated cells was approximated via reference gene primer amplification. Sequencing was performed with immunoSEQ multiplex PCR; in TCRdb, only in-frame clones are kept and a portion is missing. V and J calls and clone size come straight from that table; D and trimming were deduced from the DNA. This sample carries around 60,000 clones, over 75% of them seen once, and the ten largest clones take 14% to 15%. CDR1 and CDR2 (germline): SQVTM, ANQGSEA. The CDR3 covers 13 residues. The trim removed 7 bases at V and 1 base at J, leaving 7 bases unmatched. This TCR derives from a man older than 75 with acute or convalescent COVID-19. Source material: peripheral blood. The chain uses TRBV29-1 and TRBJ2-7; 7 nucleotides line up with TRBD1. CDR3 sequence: CSEGTEVSYEQYF. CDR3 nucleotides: TGCAGCGAAGGGACAGAAGTATCCTACGAGCAGTACTTC.